This entry lists 10 T cell receptor beta chains sequenced from one sample in a study of blood T cell repertoires in COVID-19. Sequenced by immunoSEQ multiplex PCR; TCRdb stores in-frame clones only, minus some. The data show around 270,000 clones, with around nine tenths seen just once and approximately 5.1% held by the top ten. The sample consisted of peripheral blood. The receptors shown here come from an older woman with COVID-19, enrolled during active disease.

This clone has just one count. The gene calls are TRBV11-2 and TRBJ1-2; tentative D call: TRBD1 (6 bases). The ends were cut back, 6 bases at V and 5 bases at J, with 13 bases in the middle. The CDR3 contains 13 residues. Germline V lookup: CDR1 SGHAT, CDR2 FQNNGV. Here the CDR3 DNA reads TGTGCCAGCAGTCCCGGGACAAAGTATGGCTACACCTTC. Protein sequence: CASSPGTKYGYTF.

The chain combines TRBV18 with TRBJ1-1; D unresolved. CDR3 length equals 14 residues. V lost 0 bases and J lost 1, with 6 bases in between. Germline CDR1 and CDR2: KGHSH and LQKENI. The CDR3 nucleotides read TGTGCCAGCTCACCACCGAGGCAGAACACTGAAGCTTTCTTT. This encodes CASSPPRQNTEAFF.

The rearrangement links TRBV19 to TRBJ2-7, with 13 bases that match TRBD2. Trimming removed 4 bases from V and 3 bases from J; junction bases left unmatched: 9. Per the germline V gene, CDR1 is LNHDA and CDR2 is SQIVND (reference sequence). This CDR3 spans 17 amino acids. This chain's CDR3 is CASSSEGLAGRSYEQYF. Written as DNA, the CDR3 is TGTGCCAGTAGTAGCGAGGGACTAGCGGGAAGAAGCTACGAGCAGTACTTC.

The V and J genes are TRBV28 and TRBJ1-5; 8 bases line up with TRBD1. Germline trimming cut 6 bases from V and 8 bases from J; bases unmatched to any gene: 9. The CDR3 spans 14 residues. Germline CDR1 reads MDHEN; CDR2 reads SYDVKM. The CDR3 DNA reads as TGTGCCAGCAGCCCGACAGGGGAGAGGAAGCCCCAGCATTTT. Translating gives CASSPTGERKPQHF.

This chain connects TRBV7-9 to TRBJ2-1; D is unresolved. Germline lookup yields CDR1 SEHNR and CDR2 FQNEAQ (reference sequence). The CDR3 covers 16 residues. Trimming took off 1 base at V and 0 bases at J, with 10 bases between the two ends. The chain's CDR3 is CASSLGLRSSYNEQFF. The CDR3 DNA is TGTGCCAGCAGCTTAGGTCTCAGAAGCTCCTACAATGAGCAGTTCTTC.

J is TRBJ2-1 and V is TRBV7-2; tentatively, D is TRBD1 (5 bases). The V gene lost 5 bases and the J gene lost 7 bases, with 18 bases spanning the gap. Looked up from germline, CDR1 is SGHTA and CDR2 is FQGNSA. The CDR3 covers 15 residues. This CDR3 reads CASSPRWQGSNEQFF. The CDR3 coding sequence is TGTGCCAGCAGCCCCAGATGGCAGGGCTCGAATGAGCAGTTCTTC.

V is TRBV30 and J is TRBJ2-7; 7 bases align to TRBD2. Germline assignment: CDR1 GTSNPN and CDR2 SVGIG (reference sequence). V was pared by 2 bases and J by 1 base, with 5 bases of the junction left unmatched. CDR3 length: 14 residues. CDR3 DNA sequence: TGTGCCTGGAGTACAGGCGGGAGTTCCTACGAGCAGTACTTC. This encodes CAWSTGGSSYEQYF. Full variable domain (outside the CDR3, taken from reference TRBV30 and TRBJ2-7): SQTIHQWPATLVQPVGSPLSLECTVEGTSNPNLYWYRQAAGRGLQLLFYSVGIGQISSEVPQNLSASRPQDRQFILSSKKLLLSDSGFYLCAWSTGGSSYEQYFGPGTRLTVT.

V gene TRBV14 combines with J gene TRBJ2-5; possible D gene TRBD1, 5 bases. V was clipped by 3 bases and J by 3 bases, with 26 bases between them. The CDR3 covers 19 residues. The germline gives CDR1 SGHDN, CDR2 FVKESK. The CDR3 DNA reads as TGTGCCAGCAGCCATAGGGCAGGGCTATTGGCCGGCAGAAAAGAGACCCAGTACTTC. Translation: CASSHRAGLLAGRKETQYF.

V is TRBV9 and J is TRBJ1-4, with a possible D match to TRBD1 (6 bases). V lost 4 bases, J lost 7 bases, and 11 bases lay in between. The germline CDR1 and CDR2 sequences are SGDLS and YYNGEE. This CDR3 contains 13 residues. The CDR3, as DNA: TGTGCCAGCAGCCCACAGGGACGTGAAAAACTGTTTTTT. Residues: CASSPQGREKLFF.

This chain uses TRBV18 with TRBJ1-2; the D is unclear. The CDR3 is 11 residues long. Germline-derived CDR1 and CDR2 are KGHSH and LQKENI. V lost 2 bases, J lost 8 bases, and 6 bases lay in between. CDR3 residues: CASSPDKGYTF. The CDR3 DNA reads TGTGCCAGCTCACCAGACAAGGGCTACACCTTC. Together with reference TRBV18 and TRBJ1-2, the CDR3 gives the full variable domain: NAGVMQNPRHLVRRRGQEARLRCSPMKGHSHVYWYRQLPEEGLKFMVYLQKENIIDESGMPKERFSAEFPKEGPSILRIQQVVRGDSAAYFCASSPDKGYTFGSGTRLTVV.